This T cell receptor beta chain is drawn from a study of a mutant IDH1 vaccine in newly diagnosed glioma (dated by TCRdb to about 2021). Concerning the study at large: Vaccination started 4-6 weeks after radiotherapy alone, or was given together with temozolomide cycles in the groups whose treatment included chemotherapy. Of the roughly 31 treated patients, approximately 62% were male and about 40% were female, and the mean age was roughly 40 years. Prior to enrollment, standard therapy consisting of radiotherapy alone, temozolomide alone, or radiochemotherapy with temozolomide had been administered to patients, with the combination being received by most patients. The week-35 safety follow-up took place at visit V12, and the week-47 end of study took place at visit V13. Six visits were used for peripheral blood collection: V03 (baseline), V05, V07, V10, V12 and V13. For exploratory analyses, longitudinal TCRB deep sequencing was carried out in roughly 23 treated patients wherever samples were available. The full study reports these points: Availability determined which PBMC samples were chosen for TCRB deep sequencing. Changes in the top peripheral T cell clonotypes picked up by TCRB sequencing did not appear to be linked to pseudoprogression. Immune responses induced by the vaccine were seen in approximately 93% of patients across multiple MHC alleles. It was noted by the authors that analyses of patient blood samples could not be reproduced owing to sample limitations.

Taken with the paper, the label for time point translates to: week 35, safety follow-up. Every vaccine dose consisted of 300 ug of a 20-mer mutant IDH1 peptide in Montanide, administered subcutaneously together with topical imiquimod. Patients were given eight vaccinations, in weeks 1, 3, 5, 7, 11, 15, 19 and 23, which matched visits V03 through V10. All donors had newly diagnosed IDH1-mutant astrocytomas of WHO grade 3 or 4 that showed loss of nuclear ATRX. The samples were drawn from NOA16, a multicentre, single-arm, open-label phase I trial in Germany that tested a mutant IDH1 peptide vaccine in humans for the first time. Genomic DNA for TCRB sequencing was extracted from EDTA blood using the DNeasy Blood and Tissue Kit. Library preparation was by the immunoSEQ multiplex PCR assay. The hsTCRB Kit was used according to the manufacturer's protocol to amplify rearranged TCR beta chain sequences. An Illumina MiSeq was used to sequence the TCRB libraries. The authors processed their data as follows. Demultiplexing, trimming and gene mapping were performed with the kit vendor's proprietary platform. Here the immuneACCESS table is served through TCRdb, limited to in-frame sequences with V and J called. Missing clones are a known gap in these copies; in checked studies unresolved V genes cover under half, and the rest lacks a known reason. V and J calls and clone size are given by that table; D and trimming were obtained from the DNA. In all, the sample holds about 32,000 clones, and more than 65% of those were seen once. The ten top clones hold 15% of the sample.

A remark on this clone: The antigen it recognizes is unknown. No much larger clonotype is one base removed from it; base qualities were not supplied.

Sequences SEHNR (CDR1) and FQNEAQ (CDR2) are obtained from the germline V gene (reference sequence). The germline ends are 10 bases apart after V is trimmed by 5 bases and J by 0 bases. The CDR3 has 14 amino acids, counting the end cysteine and phenylalanine. CDR3 DNA only is kept here, 42 bases in frame from base 1. The source of this sequence is a man aged 30-40 years with glioma. This sequence uses TRBV7-9 and TRBJ2-5; the D gene remains uncertain. Sequences were derived from PBMCs, sampled from a glioma patient whose treatment included an IDH1 peptide vaccine. The CDR3 protein sequence reads: CASSASRDQETQYF. In nucleotide form, the sequence is TGTGCCAGCAGCGCATCTCGGGACCAAGAGACCCAGTACTTC.